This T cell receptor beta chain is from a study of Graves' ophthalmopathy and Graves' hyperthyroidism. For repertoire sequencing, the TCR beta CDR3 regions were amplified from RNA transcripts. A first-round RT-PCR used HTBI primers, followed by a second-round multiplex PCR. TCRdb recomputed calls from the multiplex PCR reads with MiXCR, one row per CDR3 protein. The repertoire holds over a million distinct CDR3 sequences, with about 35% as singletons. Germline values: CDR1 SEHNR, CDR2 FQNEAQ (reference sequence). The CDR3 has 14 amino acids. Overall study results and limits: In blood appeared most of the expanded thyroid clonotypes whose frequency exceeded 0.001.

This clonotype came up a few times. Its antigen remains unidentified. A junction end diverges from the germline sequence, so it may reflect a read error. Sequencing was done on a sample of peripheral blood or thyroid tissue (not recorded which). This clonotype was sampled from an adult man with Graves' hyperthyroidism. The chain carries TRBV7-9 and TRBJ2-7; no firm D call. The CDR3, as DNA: TGCGCCAGCAGCCAAGGGATAAGTTTCTACGAGCAGTACTTC. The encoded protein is CASSQGISFYEQYF.